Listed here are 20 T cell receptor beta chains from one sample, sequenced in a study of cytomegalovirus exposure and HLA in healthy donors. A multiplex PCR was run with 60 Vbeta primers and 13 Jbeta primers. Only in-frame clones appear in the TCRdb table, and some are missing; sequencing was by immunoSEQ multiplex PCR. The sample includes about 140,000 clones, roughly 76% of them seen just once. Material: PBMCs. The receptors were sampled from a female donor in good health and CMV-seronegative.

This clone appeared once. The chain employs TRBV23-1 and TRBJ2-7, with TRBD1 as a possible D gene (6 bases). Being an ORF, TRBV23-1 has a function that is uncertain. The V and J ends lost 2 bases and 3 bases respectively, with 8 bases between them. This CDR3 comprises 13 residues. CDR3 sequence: CASSQTGSYEQYF. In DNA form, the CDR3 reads TGCGCCAGCAGTCAAACAGGGAGCTACGAGCAGTACTTC.

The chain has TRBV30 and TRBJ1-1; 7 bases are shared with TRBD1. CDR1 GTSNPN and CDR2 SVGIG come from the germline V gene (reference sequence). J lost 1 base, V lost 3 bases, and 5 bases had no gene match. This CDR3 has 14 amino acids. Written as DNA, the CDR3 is TGTGCCTGGAGCCGGGACAGTGGGAACACTGAAGCTTTCTTT. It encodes CAWSRDSGNTEAFF. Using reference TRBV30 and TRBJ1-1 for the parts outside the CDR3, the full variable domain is SQTIHQWPATLVQPVGSPLSLECTVEGTSNPNLYWYRQAAGRGLQLLFYSVGIGQISSEVPQNLSASRPQDRQFILSSKKLLLSDSGFYLCAWSRDSGNTEAFFGQGTRLTVV.

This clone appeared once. The CDR3 loop reads CASSLDQGGVYEQYF. The CDR3 coding sequence is TGCGCCAGCAGCTTGGACCAGGGGGGAGTCTACGAGCAGTACTTC. The V call is TRBV5-1, the J call TRBJ2-7; D is perhaps TRBD1 (7 bases). V lost 0 bases and J lost 3, with 13 bases in between. Germline lookup yields CDR1 SGHRS and CDR2 YFSETQ. CDR3 length: 15 residues.

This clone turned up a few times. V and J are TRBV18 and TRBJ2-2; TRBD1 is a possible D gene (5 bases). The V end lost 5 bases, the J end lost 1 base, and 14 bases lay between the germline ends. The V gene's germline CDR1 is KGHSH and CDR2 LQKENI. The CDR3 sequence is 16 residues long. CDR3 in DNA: TGTGCCAGCTCAGGACCGACAGAAGAGAACACCGGGGAGCTGTTTTTT. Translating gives CASSGPTEENTGELFF.

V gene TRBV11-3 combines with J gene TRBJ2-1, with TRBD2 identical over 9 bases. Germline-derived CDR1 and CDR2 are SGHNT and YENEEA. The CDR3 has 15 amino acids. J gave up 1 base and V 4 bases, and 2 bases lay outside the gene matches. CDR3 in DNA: TGTGCCAGCAGCTCTAGCGGGGCTTCCTACAATGAGCAGTTCTTC. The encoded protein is CASSSSGASYNEQFF. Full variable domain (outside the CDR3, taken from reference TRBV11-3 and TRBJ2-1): EAGVVQSPRYKIIEKKQPVAFWCNPISGHNTLYWYLQNLGQGPELLIRYENEEAVDDSQLPKDRFSAERLKGVDSTLKIQPAELGDSAVYLCASSSSGASYNEQFFGPGTRLTVL.

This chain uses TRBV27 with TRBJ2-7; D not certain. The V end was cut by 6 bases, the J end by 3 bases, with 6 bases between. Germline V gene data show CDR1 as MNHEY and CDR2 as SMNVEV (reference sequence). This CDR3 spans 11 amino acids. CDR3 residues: CASSPGYEQYF. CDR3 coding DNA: TGTGCCAGCAGCCCGGGCTACGAGCAGTACTTC.

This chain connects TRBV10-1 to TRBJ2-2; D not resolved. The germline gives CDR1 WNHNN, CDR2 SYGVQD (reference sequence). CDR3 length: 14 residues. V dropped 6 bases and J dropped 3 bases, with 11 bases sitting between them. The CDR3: CASRNSLDTGELFF. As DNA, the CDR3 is TGCGCCAGCAGGAACAGTCTCGACACCGGGGAGCTGTTTTTT.

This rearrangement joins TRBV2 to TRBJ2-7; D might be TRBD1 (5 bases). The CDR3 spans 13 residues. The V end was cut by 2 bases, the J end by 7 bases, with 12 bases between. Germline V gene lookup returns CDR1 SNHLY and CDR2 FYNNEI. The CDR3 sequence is CASSETGFGEQYF. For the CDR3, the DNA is TGTGCCAGCAGTGAAACAGGTTTCGGGGAGCAGTACTTC.

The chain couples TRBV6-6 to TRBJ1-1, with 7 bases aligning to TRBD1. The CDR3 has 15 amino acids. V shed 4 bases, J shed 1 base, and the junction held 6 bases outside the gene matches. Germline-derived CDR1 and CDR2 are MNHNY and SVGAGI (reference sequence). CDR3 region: CASSSSTGKNTEAFF. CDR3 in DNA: TGTGCCAGCAGTTCCTCGACAGGGAAGAACACTGAAGCTTTCTTT.

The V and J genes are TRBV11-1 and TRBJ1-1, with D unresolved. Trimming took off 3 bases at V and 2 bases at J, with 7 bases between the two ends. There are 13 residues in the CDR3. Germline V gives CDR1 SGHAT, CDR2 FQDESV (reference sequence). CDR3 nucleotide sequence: TGTGCCAGCAGCTTGTCCCTAAACACTGAAGCTTTCTTT. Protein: CASSLSLNTEAFF.

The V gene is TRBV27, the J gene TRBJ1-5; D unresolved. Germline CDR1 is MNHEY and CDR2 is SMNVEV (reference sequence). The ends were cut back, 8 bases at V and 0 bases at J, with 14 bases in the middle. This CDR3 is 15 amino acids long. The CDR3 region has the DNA TGTGCCAGCCGTTCGGCAGGCTATAGCAATCAGCCCCAGCATTTT. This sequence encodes CASRSAGYSNQPQHF.

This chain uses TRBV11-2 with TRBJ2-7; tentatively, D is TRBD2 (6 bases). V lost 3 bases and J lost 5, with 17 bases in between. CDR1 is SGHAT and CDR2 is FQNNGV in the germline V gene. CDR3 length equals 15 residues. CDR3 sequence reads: CASSFGLAWSDEQYF. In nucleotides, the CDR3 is TGTGCCAGCAGCTTCGGGCTAGCGTGGTCGGACGAGCAGTACTTC.

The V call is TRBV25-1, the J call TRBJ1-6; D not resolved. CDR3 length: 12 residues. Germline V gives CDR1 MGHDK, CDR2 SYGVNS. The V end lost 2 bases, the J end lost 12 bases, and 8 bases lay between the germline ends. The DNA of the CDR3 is TGTGCCAGCAGTGAAGGGAGCCTACCCCTCCACTTT. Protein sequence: CASSEGSLPLHF.

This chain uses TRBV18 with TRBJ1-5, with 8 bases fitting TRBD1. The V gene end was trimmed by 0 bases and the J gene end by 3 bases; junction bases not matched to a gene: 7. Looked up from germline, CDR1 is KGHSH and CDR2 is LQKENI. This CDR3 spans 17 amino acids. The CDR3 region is CASSPPQGATINQPQHF. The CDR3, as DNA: TGTGCCAGCTCACCACCCCAGGGGGCAACTATCAATCAGCCCCAGCATTTT.

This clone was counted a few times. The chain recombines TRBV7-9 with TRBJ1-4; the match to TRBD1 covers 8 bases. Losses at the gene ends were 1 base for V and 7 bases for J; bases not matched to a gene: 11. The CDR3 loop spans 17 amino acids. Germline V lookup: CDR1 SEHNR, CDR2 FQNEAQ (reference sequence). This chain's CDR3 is CASSLGAGGWVVEKLFF. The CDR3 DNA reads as TGTGCCAGCAGCTTAGGCGCAGGGGGCTGGGTTGTTGAAAAACTGTTTTTT.

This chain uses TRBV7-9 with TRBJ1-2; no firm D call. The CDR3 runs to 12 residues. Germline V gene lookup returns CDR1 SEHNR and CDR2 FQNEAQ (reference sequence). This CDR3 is CSGGEDVRGYTF. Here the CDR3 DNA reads TGTTCCGGCGGGGAGGACGTCCGGGGCTACACCTTC.

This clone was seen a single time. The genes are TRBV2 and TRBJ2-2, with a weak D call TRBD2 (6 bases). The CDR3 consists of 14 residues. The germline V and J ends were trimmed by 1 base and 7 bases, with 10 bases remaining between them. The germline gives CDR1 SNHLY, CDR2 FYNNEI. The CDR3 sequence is CASSEGGVRGELFF. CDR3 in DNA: TGTGCCAGCAGTGAAGGCGGGGTACGCGGGGAGCTGTTTTTT.

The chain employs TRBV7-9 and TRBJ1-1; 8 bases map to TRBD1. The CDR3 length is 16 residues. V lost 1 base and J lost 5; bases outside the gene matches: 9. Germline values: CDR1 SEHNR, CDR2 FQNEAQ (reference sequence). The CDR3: CASSLGAGGFRTEAFF. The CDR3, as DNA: TGTGCCAGCAGCTTAGGGGCAGGGGGCTTTCGGACTGAAGCTTTCTTT.

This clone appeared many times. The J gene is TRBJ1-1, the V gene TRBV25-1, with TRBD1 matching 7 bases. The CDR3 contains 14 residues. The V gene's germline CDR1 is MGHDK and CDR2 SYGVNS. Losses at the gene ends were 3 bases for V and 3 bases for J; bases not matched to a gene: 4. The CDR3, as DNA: TGTGCCAGCAGTGAGGGTCAGGGGGACACTGAAGCTTTCTTT. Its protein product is CASSEGQGDTEAFF.

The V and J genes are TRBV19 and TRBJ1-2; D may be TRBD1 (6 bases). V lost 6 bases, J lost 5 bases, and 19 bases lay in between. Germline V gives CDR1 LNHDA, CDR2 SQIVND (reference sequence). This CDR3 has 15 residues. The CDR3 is CASRGGGAGAYGYTF. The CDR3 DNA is TGTGCCAGTAGAGGGGGTGGGGCGGGGGCATATGGCTACACCTTC.